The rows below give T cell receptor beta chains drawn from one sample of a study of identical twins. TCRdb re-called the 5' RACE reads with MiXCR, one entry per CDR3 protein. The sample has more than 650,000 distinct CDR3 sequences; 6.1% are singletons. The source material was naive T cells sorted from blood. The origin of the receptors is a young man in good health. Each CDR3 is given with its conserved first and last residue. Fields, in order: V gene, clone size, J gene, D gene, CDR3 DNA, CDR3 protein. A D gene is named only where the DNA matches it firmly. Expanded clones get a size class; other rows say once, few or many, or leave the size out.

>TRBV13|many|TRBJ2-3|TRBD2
TGTGCCAGCAGCCAGGGGACTAGCGGGAGTACGCAGTATTTT
CASSQGTSGSTQYF
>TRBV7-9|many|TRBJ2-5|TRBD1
TGTGCCAGCAGCCGGCAGGGGGTGCAAGAGACCCAGTACTTC
CASSRQGVQETQYF
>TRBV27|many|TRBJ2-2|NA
TGTGCCAGCAGTTTGTGGGGGGACACCGGGGAGCTGTTTTTT
CASSLWGDTGELFF
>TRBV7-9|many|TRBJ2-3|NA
TGTGCCAGCAGCGACCACGGTTGGGGATCCTATACGCAGTATTTT
CASSDHGWGSYTQYF
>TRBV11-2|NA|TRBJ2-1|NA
TGTGCCAGCAGCTTAGATCGGCTGGGCGAGCAGTTCTTC
CASSLDRLGEQFF
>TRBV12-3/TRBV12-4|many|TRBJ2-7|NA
TGTGCCAGCAGTTTCCCACTCGGCGAGCAGTACTTC
CASSFPLGEQYF
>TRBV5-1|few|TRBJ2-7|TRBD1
TGCGCCAGCAGGAGGACAGGGGGTCCAACCTACGAGCAGTACTTC
CASRRTGGPTYEQYF
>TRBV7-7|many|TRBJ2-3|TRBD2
TGTGCCAGCACCAAGGGCGGGAGAACAGATACGCAGTATTTT
CASTKGGRTDTQYF
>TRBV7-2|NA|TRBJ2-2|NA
TGTGCCAGCAGCTTTGTATCCGCGAACACCGGGGAGCTGTTTTTT
CASSFVSANTGELFF
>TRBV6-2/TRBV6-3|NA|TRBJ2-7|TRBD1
TGTGCCAGCAGGACAGGGGAAATTTCCGAGCAGTACTTC
CASRTGEISEQYF
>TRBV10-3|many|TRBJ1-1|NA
TGTGCCATCAGTGAGTCGAAGACTAGGGACCGTGAGAACACTGAAGCTTTCTTT
CAISESKTRDRENTEAFF
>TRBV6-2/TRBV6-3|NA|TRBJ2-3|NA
TGTGCCAGCAGTTACCTGACAGGCAAATCACCCACAGATACGCAGTATTTT
CASSYLTGKSPTDTQYF
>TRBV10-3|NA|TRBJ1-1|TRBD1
TGTGCCATCAGTGAGACAGGGGGCGAGGGCACTGAAGCTTTCTTT
CAISETGGEGTEAFF